This TCR beta chain was recovered during a study of blood T cell repertoires in COVID-19. For the study at large: COVID-19 samples from acute and convalescent phases originated in the United States, Italy and Spain.

Germline V gives CDR1 MGHDK, CDR2 SYGVNS. This CDR3 contains 14 residues. Trimming removed 3 bases at V and 0 bases at J, with 6 bases between. Measured with immunoSEQ multiplex PCR; TCRdb has only the in-frame clones, and not every one. Seen here are roughly 280,000 clones, approximately 90% observed once, and the top ten hold 3.6%. This TCR derives from a man aged 18-30 years with active or convalescent COVID-19. Material for sequencing was peripheral blood. V and J are TRBV25-1 and TRBJ1-3, with no clear D. The CDR3 here is CASSDLFSGNTIYF. CDR3 in DNA: TGTGCCAGCAGTGATTTATTCTCTGGAAACACCATATATTTT. The full variable domain, with the rest looked up from reference TRBV25-1 and TRBJ1-3, is EADIYQTPRYLVIGTGKKITLECSQTMGHDKMYWYQQDPGMELHLIHYSYGVNSTEKGDLSSESTVSRIRTEHFPLTLESARPSHTSQYLCASSDLFSGNTIYFGEGSWLTVV.